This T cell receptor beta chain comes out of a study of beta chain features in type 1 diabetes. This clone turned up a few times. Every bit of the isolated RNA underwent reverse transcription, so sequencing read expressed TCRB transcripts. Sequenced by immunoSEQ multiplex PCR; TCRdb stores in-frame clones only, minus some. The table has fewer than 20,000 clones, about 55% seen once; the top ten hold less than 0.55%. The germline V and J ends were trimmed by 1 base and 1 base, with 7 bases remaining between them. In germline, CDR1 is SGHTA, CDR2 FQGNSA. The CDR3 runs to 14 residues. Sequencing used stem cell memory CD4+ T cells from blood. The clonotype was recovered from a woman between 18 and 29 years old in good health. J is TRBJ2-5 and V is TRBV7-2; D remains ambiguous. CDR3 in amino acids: CASSLVPGQETQYF. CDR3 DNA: TGTGCCAGCAGCTTAGTACCGGGCCAAGAGACCCAGTACTTC.